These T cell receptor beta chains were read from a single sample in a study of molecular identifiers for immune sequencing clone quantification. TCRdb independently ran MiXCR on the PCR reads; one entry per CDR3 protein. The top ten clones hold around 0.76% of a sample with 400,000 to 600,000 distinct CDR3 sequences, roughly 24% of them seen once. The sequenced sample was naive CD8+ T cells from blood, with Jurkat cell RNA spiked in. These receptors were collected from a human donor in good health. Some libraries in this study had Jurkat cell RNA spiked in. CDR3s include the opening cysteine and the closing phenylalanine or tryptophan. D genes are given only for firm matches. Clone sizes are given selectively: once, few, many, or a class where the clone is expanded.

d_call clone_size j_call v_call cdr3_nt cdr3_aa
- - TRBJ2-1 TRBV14 TGTGCCAGCAGCCAAGGAACTCGATTTATCGATGAGCAGTTCTTC CASSQGTRFIDEQFF
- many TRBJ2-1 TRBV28 TGTGCCAGCAGTTTCTCCCGGGATGAGCAGTTCTTC CASSFSRDEQFF
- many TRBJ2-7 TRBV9 TGTGCCAGCAGCTTCACCGGGACTGAAACCTACGAGCAGTACTTC CASSFTGTETYEQYF
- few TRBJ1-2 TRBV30 TGTGCCTGGTCCCCGGCTAGTTTCTATGGCTACACCTTC CAWSPASFYGYTF
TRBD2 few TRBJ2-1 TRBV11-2 TGTGCCAGCGGCGGGACTAGCGGGGCAAATGAGCAGTTCTTC CASGGTSGANEQFF
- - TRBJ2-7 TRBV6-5 TGTGCCAGCAGTTACGTCGGGGACCACGAGCAGTACTTC CASSYVGDHEQYF
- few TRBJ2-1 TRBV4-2 TGTGCCAGCAGCCAAGAAAGTTCTGAGCAGTTCTTC CASSQESSEQFF
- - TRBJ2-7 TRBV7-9 TGTGCCAGCAGCTTAGGGGACATCTTCTACGAGCAGTACTTC CASSLGDIFYEQYF
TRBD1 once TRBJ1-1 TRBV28 TGTGCCAGCAGTTTATGGGGGTCAGGGGGCGGAGAAGCTTTCTTT CASSLWGSGGGEAFF
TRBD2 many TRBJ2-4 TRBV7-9 TGTGCCAGCAGCGGCCAGGGACTAGCGCATCTTCAGTACTTC CASSGQGLAHLQYF
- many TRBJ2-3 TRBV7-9 TGTGCCAGCAGCAATGTGGGCTCAGATACGCAGTATTTT CASSNVGSDTQYF
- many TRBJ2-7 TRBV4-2 TGTGCCAGCAGCCAAGAAGGAACGGTCGAGCAGTACTTC CASSQEGTVEQYF
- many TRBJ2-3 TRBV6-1 TGTGCCACCCTCCACCCCTATAGTCGACCCACAGATACGCAGTATTTT CATLHPYSRPTDTQYF
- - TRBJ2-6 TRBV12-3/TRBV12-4 TGTGCCAGCAGTCATGAGGGACCCCTCTTCCTGACTTTC CASSHEGPLFLTF
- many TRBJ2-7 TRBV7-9 TGTGCCAGCAGCGTAGGGGACGGGACCTACGAGCAGTACTTC CASSVGDGTYEQYF
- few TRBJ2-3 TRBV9 TGTGCCAGCAGCGTAGCTACGAGTCAGGGGAGCACAGATACGCAGTATTTT CASSVATSQGSTDTQYF
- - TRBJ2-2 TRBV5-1 TGCGCCAGCAGCTTTCCGGCAGGGCAGAACACCGAGGAGCTGTTTTTT CASSFPAGQNTEELFF
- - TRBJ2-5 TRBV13 TGTGCCAGCAGCACGAGGAACCAAGAGACCCAGTACTTC CASSTRNQETQYF
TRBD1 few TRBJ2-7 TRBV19 TGTGCCAGTAGTATAACCTCGACCAGGGGGCAGCCCCTCTACGAGCAGTACTTC CASSITSTRGQPLYEQYF
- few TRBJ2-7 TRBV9 TGTGCCAGCAGCGTAGGGGGGACCCCACCTTACGAGCAGTACTTC CASSVGGTPPYEQYF
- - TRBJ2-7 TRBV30 TGTGCCTGGAGTCCCCGGGGCAGCACCTACGAGCAGTACTTC CAWSPRGSTYEQYF
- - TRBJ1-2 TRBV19 TGTGCCAGTAGTATAGGTCACAAGGGCAACTATGGCTACACCTTC CASSIGHKGNYGYTF
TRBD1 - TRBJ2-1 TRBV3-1 TGTGCCAGCAGCCAAGAGTGGACAGGTATCAATGAGCAGTTCTTC CASSQEWTGINEQFF
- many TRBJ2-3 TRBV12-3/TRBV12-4 TGTGCCAGCAGCCGACTTCTGGATACGCAGTATTTT CASSRLLDTQYF
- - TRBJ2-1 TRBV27 TGTGCCAGCAGCAGAGCCGTGGTCTACAATGAGCAGTTCTTC CASSRAVVYNEQFF
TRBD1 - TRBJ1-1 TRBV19 TGTGCCAGTAGTCAAGACAGGGACGGTCCTGAAGCTTTCTTT CASSQDRDGPEAFF
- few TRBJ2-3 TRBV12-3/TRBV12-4 TGTGCCAGCCAACGGGGGACTGGATGCTATTTT CASQRGTGCYF
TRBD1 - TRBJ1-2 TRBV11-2 TGTGCCAGCAGTACCGGGACAGATTATGGCTACACCTTC CASSTGTDYGYTF